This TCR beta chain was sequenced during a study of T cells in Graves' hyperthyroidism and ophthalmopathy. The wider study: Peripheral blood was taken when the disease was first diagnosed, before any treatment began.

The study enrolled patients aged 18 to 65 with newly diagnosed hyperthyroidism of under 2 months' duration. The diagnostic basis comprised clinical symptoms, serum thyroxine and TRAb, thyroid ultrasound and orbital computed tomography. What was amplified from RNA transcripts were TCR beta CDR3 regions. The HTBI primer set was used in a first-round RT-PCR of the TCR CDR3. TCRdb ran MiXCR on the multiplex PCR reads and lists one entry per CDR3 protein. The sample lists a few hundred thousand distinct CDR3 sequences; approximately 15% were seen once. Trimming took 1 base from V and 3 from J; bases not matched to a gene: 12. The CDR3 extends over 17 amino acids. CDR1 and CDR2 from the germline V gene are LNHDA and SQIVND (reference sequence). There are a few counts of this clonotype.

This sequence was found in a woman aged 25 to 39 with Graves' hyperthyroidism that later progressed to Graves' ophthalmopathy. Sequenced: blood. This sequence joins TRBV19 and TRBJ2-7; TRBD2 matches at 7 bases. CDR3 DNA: TGTGCCAGTAGTATAGCAAGGACTAGACCTTCCGACTACGAGCAGTACTTC. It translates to CASSIARTRPSDYEQYF.